This T cell receptor beta chain was observed in a study of somatic mutations in cytotoxic T cells in rheumatoid arthritis. This clone showed up just a few times. The assay was immunoSEQ multiplex PCR, and TCRdb's table has in-frame clones only and misses some. The sample has 7,500 to 9,000 clones, about 70% seen once. The V end was cut by 2 bases, the J end by 3 bases, with 10 bases between. Germline CDR1 is MNHEY and CDR2 is SVGAGI. CDR3 length: 14 residues. Sequenced input: CD8+ T cells sorted from blood. The TCR comes from an adult with rheumatoid arthritis. The rearrangement joins TRBV6-5 to TRBJ1-1; D perhaps matches TRBD1 (5 bases). The CDR3 coding sequence is TGTGCCAGCAGTTACGGACGGGGGGACACTGAAGCTTTCTTT. It specifies CASSYGRGDTEAFF.